The next 4 T cell receptor beta chains were all read from a single sample in a study of T cell clonality in common variable immunodeficiency. Here immunoSEQ multiplex PCR was the method, and the copy in TCRdb shows in-frame clones only, minus some. The repertoire shows some 42,000 clones, none seen only once; the top ten take approximately 6%. Antigen specificity for these receptors is unknown. General study points: Fewer deletions and N-nucleotide insertions were reportedly seen in common variable immunodeficiency TCR beta sequences.

The specimen was peripheral blood mononuclear cells. The receptors were gathered from a human donor with common variable immunodeficiency.

CDR3 bases read: TGTGCCAGTAGTATAACAGGGGGCTCTACGGGGGCCAACGTC. Encoded protein: CASSITGGSTGANV. The whole CDR3 is CASSITGGSTGANVLTF. J is TRBJ2-6 and V is TRBV19, with 9 bases fitting TRBD1. The CDR3 end is not reached by the read, which stops 3 residues before it; the germline J gene fills it in. Germline values: CDR1 LNHDA, CDR2 SQIVND (reference sequence). Germline trimming cut 2 bases from V and 4 bases from J; bases unmatched to any gene: 6. This CDR3 has 17 residues.

Remarks on this clone: The DNA ends 3 residues before the CDR3 does, and the rest of the CDR3 is filled in from the germline J gene. This chain connects TRBV6-2 or TRBV6-3 to TRBJ2-1; 9 nucleotides line up with TRBD1. Looked up from germline, CDR1 is MNHEY and CDR2 is SVGEGT. The V segment lost 5 bases and the J segment 8 bases; nucleotides outside the gene matches: 4. This CDR3 spans 13 amino acids. The CDR3 protein is CASSATGGYEQFF. The sequenced CDR3 bases are TGTGCCAGCAGTGCCACAGGGGGCTATGAG.

In its sample, this clone was seen many times. With the read ending 3 residues before the CDR3 end, the germline J gene is used to fill in that end. V usage is TRBV18 and J usage is TRBJ2-5; 10 bases are a match to TRBD1. The V gene's germline CDR1 is KGHSH and CDR2 LQKENI. This CDR3 has 15 amino acids. V shed 0 bases, J shed 5 bases, and the junction held 3 bases outside the gene matches. The CDR3 sequence: CASSPPWTGGETQYF. CDR3 DNA (partial): TGTGCCAGCTCACCACCCTGGACAGGGGGTGAGACC. Filled out from reference TRBV18 and TRBJ2-5, the complete variable domain reads NAGVMQNPRHLVRRRGQEARLRCSPMKGHSHVYWYRQLPEEGLKFMVYLQKENIIDESGMPKERFSAEFPKEGPSILRIQQVVRGDSAAYFCASSPPWTGGETQYFGPGTRLLVL.

With regard to this clone: The CDR3 extends 3 residues past the end of the read, so its final part is completed from the germline J gene. The chain uses TRBV19 and TRBJ1-2, with 7 nucleotides matching TRBD1. The germline CDR1 and CDR2 sequences are LNHDA and SQIVND (reference sequence). CDR3 length equals 13 residues. The part of the CDR3 DNA that was read is TGTGCCAGTAGCACGGGACAGCTCCCCGAC. It specifies CASSTGQLPD. The full CDR3 reads CASSTGQLPDYTF.